This T cell receptor (beta chain) was identified in a study of a mutant IDH1 vaccine in newly diagnosed glioma. Study background: It was radiotherapy, temozolomide, or both that patients received previously, with most receiving both. The study held visit V12 at week 35 and visit V13 at week 47.

About this clone: What it recognizes is unknown.

Time point defined: week 35, safety follow-up. Doses of 300 ug of mutant IDH1 20-mer peptide were given with topical imiquimod. The assay was immunoSEQ multiplex PCR, and TCRdb's table has in-frame clones only and misses some. The sample comprises tens of thousands of clones, approximately 80% of which are singletons, and 5% to 6.5% rests with the top ten. The CDR3 runs to 15 residues. Germline loops: CDR1 SGHRS, CDR2 YFSETQ. V lost 7 bases, J lost 2 bases, and 17 bases lay in between. The chain employs TRBV5-1 and TRBJ2-3; possible D gene TRBD2, 7 bases. Sequences were derived from PBMCs, sampled from a glioma patient whose treatment included an IDH1 peptide vaccine. The clonotype comes from a man aged 40-55 years with glioma. CDR3 nucleotides: TGCGCCAGCCGCGAAGCGGGACACGACACAGATACGCAGTATTTT. It codes for CASREAGHDTDTQYF.